This T cell receptor (beta chain) was found in a study of a mutant IDH1 vaccine in newly diagnosed glioma. Documented time point: week 5, during vaccination. Each vaccine dose was 300 ug of mutant IDH1 20-mer peptide, with topical imiquimod. To note about this clone: Its antigen is not known. The same CDR3 arises from other DNA sequences in this sample as well.

Germline CDR1 LNHDA, CDR2 SQIVND (reference sequence). The CDR3 is 14 amino acids. Trimming stripped 3 bases from V and 2 bases from J, with 10 bases between. TCRdb keeps only in-frame clones here, not all; method: immunoSEQ multiplex PCR. In the table there are tens of thousands of clones, 90% to 95% of which are singletons. Here the sequenced sample was PBMCs, taken from a glioma patient whose treatment included an IDH1 peptide vaccine. The V call is TRBV19, the J call TRBJ1-1; perhaps TRBD1 as D (5 bases). The TCR comes from a woman in her 50s with glioma. The CDR3 DNA is TGTGCCAGTAGTATTAGGGGTGTCAACACTGAAGCTTTCTTT. Translation gives CASSIRGVNTEAFF. The full variable domain, its missing parts supplied by reference TRBV19 and TRBJ1-1, is DGGITQSPKYLFRKEGQNVTLSCEQNLNHDAMYWYRQDPGQGLRLIYYSQIVNDFQKGDIAEGYSVSREKKESFPLTVTSAQKNPTAFYLCASSIRGVNTEAFFGQGTRLTVV.